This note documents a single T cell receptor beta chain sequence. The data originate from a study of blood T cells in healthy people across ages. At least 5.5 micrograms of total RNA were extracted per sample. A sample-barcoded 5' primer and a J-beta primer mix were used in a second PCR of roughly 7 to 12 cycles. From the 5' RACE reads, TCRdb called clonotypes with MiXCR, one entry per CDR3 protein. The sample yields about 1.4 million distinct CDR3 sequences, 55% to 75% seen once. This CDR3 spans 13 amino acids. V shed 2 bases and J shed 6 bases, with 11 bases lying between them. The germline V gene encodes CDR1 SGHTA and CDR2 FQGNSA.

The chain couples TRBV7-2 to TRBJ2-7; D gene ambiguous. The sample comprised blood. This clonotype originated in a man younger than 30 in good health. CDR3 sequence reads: CASSLREQLEQYF. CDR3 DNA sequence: TGTGCCAGCAGCTTAAGGGAACAGCTCGAGCAGTACTTC.